This T cell receptor beta chain was recorded in a study of blood T cells in healthy people across ages. Next came a second PCR, run for about 7 to 11 cycles, which used a sample-barcoded 5' primer along with a J-beta primer mix. TCRdb fed the 5' RACE reads into MiXCR, producing one record per CDR3 protein. Of some 780,000 distinct CDR3 sequences listed, roughly 50% are singletons. Study findings and constraints: Unsorted PBMC input precluded a conclusive naive versus antigen-experienced comparison.

With regard to this clonotype: Its antigen is currently unknown.

The sequencing input was blood. This TCR came from a middle-aged man in good health.

Written as DNA, the CDR3 is TGCGCCAGCAGCTTAAGGCAGGGTGAGGGTGAGCAGTTCTTC. Its protein product is CASSLRQGEGEQFF. The chain is built from TRBV5-1 and TRBJ2-1; D tentatively reads TRBD1 or TRBD2 (5 bases each). The germline V gene encodes CDR1 SGHRS and CDR2 YFSETQ. Trimming removed 2 bases from V and 9 bases from J, with 15 bases in between. CDR3 length: 14 residues. The entire variable domain, with the rest obtained from reference TRBV5-1 and TRBJ2-1, is as follows: KAGVTQTPRYLIKTRGQQVTLSCSPISGHRSVSWYQQTPGQGLQFLFEYFSETQRNKGNFPGRFSGRQFSNSRSEMNVSTLELGDSALYLCASSLRQGEGEQFFGPGTRLTVL.